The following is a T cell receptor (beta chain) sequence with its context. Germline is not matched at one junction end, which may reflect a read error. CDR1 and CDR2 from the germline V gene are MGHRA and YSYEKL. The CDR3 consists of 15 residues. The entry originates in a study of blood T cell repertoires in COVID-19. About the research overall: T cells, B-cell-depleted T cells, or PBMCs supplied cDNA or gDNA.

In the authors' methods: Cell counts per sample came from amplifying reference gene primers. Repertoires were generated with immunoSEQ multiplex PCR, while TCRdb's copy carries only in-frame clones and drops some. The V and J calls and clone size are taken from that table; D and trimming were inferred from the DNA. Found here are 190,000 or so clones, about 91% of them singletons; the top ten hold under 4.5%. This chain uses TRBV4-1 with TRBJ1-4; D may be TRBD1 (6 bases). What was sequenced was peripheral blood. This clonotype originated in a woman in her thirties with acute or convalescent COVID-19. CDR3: CASTQVQGANEKLFF. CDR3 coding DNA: TGCGCCAGCACCCAAGTACAGGGTGCTAATGAAAAACTGTTTTTT.